Following are 32 T cell receptor beta chains from one sample sequenced in a study of cytomegalovirus exposure and HLA in healthy donors. The PCR used 60 Vbeta and 13 Jbeta primers. Profiling relied on immunoSEQ multiplex PCR, and the TCRdb table lists in-frame clones only, not all of them. This sample has 180,000 or so clones; 82% occur once, and the top ten carry around 1.5%. The sample consisted of PBMCs. These receptors originate from a male donor in good health and CMV-seronegative.

This chain links TRBV7-3 with TRBJ2-3; D is undetermined. V was shortened by 5 bases and J by 4 bases, with 10 bases between the two germline ends. The V gene's germline CDR1 is SGHTA and CDR2 FQGTGA. This CDR3 contains 13 residues. The CDR3 DNA reads TGTGCCAGCAGCCTTTCCCGGTCAGATACGCAGTATTTT. This sequence encodes CASSLSRSDTQYF.

The chain employs TRBV7-9 and TRBJ2-2; tentative D call: TRBD2 (7 bases). Trimming cost V 8 bases and J 9 bases, with 16 bases left between them. The CDR3 totals 13 residues. CDR1 and CDR2 from the germline V gene are SEHNR and FQNEAQ (reference sequence). This chain's CDR3 is CASPGGGDWELFF. CDR3 coding DNA: TGTGCCAGCCCTGGGGGGGGCGATTGGGAGCTGTTTTTT. The whole variable domain, remainder taken from reference TRBV7-9 and TRBJ2-2, is DTGVSQNPRHKITKRGQNVTFRCDPISEHNRLYWYRQTLGQGPEFLTYFQNEAQLEKSRLLSDRFSAERPKGSFSTLEIQRTEQGDSAMYLCASPGGGDWELFFGEGSRLTVL.

The table lists this clone with a few counts. For the CDR3, the DNA is TGTGCCAGCAGGCGCGGGAGGGCTAGCTCCTACAATGAGCAGTTCTTC. It yields the protein CASRRGRASSYNEQFF. This chain links TRBV28 with TRBJ2-1; 9 positions match TRBD2. With V trimmed by 6 bases and J by 0 bases, 6 bases remained unmatched. The CDR3 loop spans 16 amino acids. Per the germline V gene, CDR1 is MDHEN and CDR2 is SYDVKM.

This clone was seen more than once but under ten times. The chain joins TRBV7-2 to TRBJ1-1; the D is unclear. CDR1 SGHTA and CDR2 FQGNSA come from the germline V gene. The CDR3 consists of 13 residues. Trimming took off 3 bases at V and 5 bases at J, with 10 bases between the two ends. The CDR3 coding sequence is TGTGCCAGCAGCTTTCCGGGTAATACTGAAGCTTTCTTT. It translates to CASSFPGNTEAFF.

There are a few counts of this clone. This chain links TRBV5-4 with TRBJ2-5; 10 nucleotides agree with TRBD1. With 0 bases clipped from V and 4 bases from J, the junction kept 9 bases outside the gene matches. Germline CDR1 and CDR2: SGHNT and YYREEE (reference sequence). CDR3 length: 17 residues. The CDR3 sequence: CASSLGLGTGEGETQYF. Here the CDR3 DNA reads TGTGCCAGCAGCTTGGGACTAGGGACAGGGGAGGGAGAGACCCAGTACTTC.

This clone showed up just once. The chain has TRBV5-1 and TRBJ2-5; TRBD2 aligns across 14 bases. Germline CDR1 is SGHRS and CDR2 is YFSETQ. The V and J ends lost 4 bases and 0 bases, in that order; junction bases with no gene match: 5. The CDR3 consists of 17 residues. CDR3 residues: CASSGGLAGEYQETQYF. The CDR3 region has the DNA TGCGCCAGCAGCGGGGGACTAGCGGGGGAGTACCAAGAGACCCAGTACTTC.

This chain connects TRBV19 to TRBJ1-1, with 9 nucleotides matching TRBD1. Germline values: CDR1 LNHDA, CDR2 SQIVND (reference sequence). The V segment lost 3 bases and the J segment 2 bases; nucleotides outside the gene matches: 4. The CDR3 is made up of 15 amino acids. This CDR3 reads CASSMLGQGNTEAFF. CDR3 in DNA: TGTGCCAGTAGTATGTTGGGACAGGGAAACACTGAAGCTTTCTTT.

The rearrangement uses TRBV7-3 and TRBJ1-2, with 8 bases lining up with TRBD1. The CDR3 covers 16 residues. After removal of 0 bases from V and 8 bases from J, the junction contained 11 bases not matched to a gene. Germline V gene sequence: CDR1 SGHTA, CDR2 FQGTGA. The CDR3 nucleotides read TGTGCCAGCAGCTTAACCCCTGTGACAGGGGCGGGGGGCTACACCTTC. This encodes CASSLTPVTGAGGYTF. The whole variable domain, remainder taken from reference TRBV7-3 and TRBJ1-2, is GAGVSQTPSNKVTEKGKYVELRCDPISGHTALYWYRQSLGQGPEFLIYFQGTGAADDSGLPNDRFFAVRPEGSVSTLKIQRTERGDSAVYLCASSLTPVTGAGGYTFGSGTRLTVV.

V is TRBV11-3 and J is TRBJ2-7; TRBD2 matches 8 bases. Germline lookup yields CDR1 SGHNT and CDR2 YENEEA. The CDR3 is 15 amino acids. The junction had 3 bases not matched to a gene; V was cut back by 0 bases and J by 2 bases. The DNA of the CDR3 is TGTGCCAGCAGCTTAGATTCCGGGGGGGCCTACGAGCAGTACTTC. Protein product: CASSLDSGGAYEQYF.

This rearrangement joins TRBV7-3 to TRBJ2-2; 10 bases fit TRBD2. Germline CDR1 is SGHTA and CDR2 is FQGTGA. V trimming: 0 bases; J trimming: 3 bases; junction bases outside the gene matches: 1. This CDR3 is 16 amino acids long. CDR3 DNA sequence: TGTGCCAGCAGCTTAACAGGACTAGCGGACACCGGGGAGCTGTTTTTT. This encodes CASSLTGLADTGELFF. The entire variable domain, with the rest obtained from reference TRBV7-3 and TRBJ2-2, is as follows: GAGVSQTPSNKVTEKGKYVELRCDPISGHTALYWYRQSLGQGPEFLIYFQGTGAADDSGLPNDRFFAVRPEGSVSTLKIQRTERGDSAVYLCASSLTGLADTGELFFGEGSRLTVL.

The J gene is TRBJ1-1, the V gene TRBV20-1; 8 bases fit TRBD1. Germline loops: CDR1 DFQATT, CDR2 SNEGSKA (reference sequence). This CDR3 has 11 residues. CDR3 bases: TGCACAGACAGGGGGAACACTGAAGCTTTCTTT. This encodes CTDRGNTEAFF.

This rearrangement joins TRBV27 to TRBJ1-3; D is undetermined. CDR1 and CDR2 (germline): MNHEY, SMNVEV (reference sequence). The CDR3 consists of 15 residues. V gave up 2 bases and J gave up 1 base, with 9 bases separating them. CDR3 residues: CASSLGGLSGNTIYF. CDR3 nucleotide sequence: TGTGCCAGCAGTTTAGGTGGGCTATCTGGAAACACCATATATTTT.

For the CDR3, the DNA is TGTGCCAGCAGCCCCCTGACTAGCGGGCCGTACGAGCAGTACTTC. Residues: CASSPLTSGPYEQYF. The chain has TRBV11-1 and TRBJ2-7; 10 bases agree with TRBD2. This CDR3 is 15 amino acids long. V gave up 5 bases and J gave up 4 bases; unmatched junction bases: 8. Germline V gene lookup returns CDR1 SGHAT and CDR2 FQDESV (reference sequence).

V and J are TRBV7-3 and TRBJ1-1; TRBD1 is a possible D gene (5 bases). The CDR3 totals 17 residues. Germline lookup yields CDR1 SGHTA and CDR2 FQGTGA. Trimming left V 2 bases short and J 5 bases short, with 21 bases between. The CDR3 region has the DNA TGTGCCAGCAGCTTAGAGGCTTTACGTGGGAGGGGTACTGAAGCTTTCTTT. Translation gives CASSLEALRGRGTEAFF.

The CDR3 here is CASSQDTGSGYTF. DNA for the CDR3: TGCGCCAGCAGCCAAGACACAGGGAGTGGCTACACCTTC. This rearrangement joins TRBV4-1 to TRBJ1-2; possibly TRBD1 for D (6 bases). V lost 0 bases and J 7 bases, leaving 9 bases between the germline ends. CDR1 is MGHRA, CDR2 YSYEKL, per germline. CDR3 length: 13 amino acids.

This chain joins TRBV19 and TRBJ2-7; 7 bases fit TRBD1. V lost 3 bases to trimming and J lost 2 bases; unmatched junction nucleotides: 10. This CDR3 contains 16 residues. Germline CDR1 reads LNHDA; CDR2 reads SQIVND (reference sequence). The CDR3 DNA is TGTGCCAGTAGTATCGGCCAGGGGGTGAGGGCCTACGAGCAGTACTTC. Translated: CASSIGQGVRAYEQYF.

J is TRBJ1-2 and V is TRBV28, with TRBD1 matching 8 bases. This CDR3 has 13 amino acids. CDR1 and CDR2 from the germline V gene are MDHEN and SYDVKM. The trim removed 6 bases at V and 4 bases at J, leaving 4 bases unmatched. As DNA, the CDR3 is TGTGCCAGCAGACCCGGGACAGGCTATGGCTACACCTTC. It codes for CASRPGTGYGYTF.

This clone has just a few counts. The chain is built from TRBV6-1 and TRBJ2-6; no clear D gene. Trimming took off 3 bases at V and 1 base at J, with 4 bases between the two ends. This CDR3 comprises 14 residues. Looked up from germline, CDR1 is MNHNS and CDR2 is SASEGT. CDR3 sequence: CASSEASGANVLTF. CDR3 coding DNA: TGTGCCAGCAGTGAGGCTTCTGGGGCCAACGTCCTGACTTTC.

The chain uses TRBV28 and TRBJ2-3; 12 bases fit TRBD1. With 4 bases clipped from V and 6 bases from J, the junction kept 8 bases outside the gene matches. Germline V lookup: CDR1 MDHEN, CDR2 SYDVKM. The CDR3 loop spans 16 amino acids. Written as DNA, the CDR3 is TGTGCCAGCAGTTCGTCGGGACAGGGGGCTCTCGATACGCAGTATTTT. Protein sequence: CASSSSGQGALDTQYF.

The chain combines TRBV13 with TRBJ1-1; no firm D call. Germline CDR1 is PRHDT and CDR2 is FYEKMQ (reference sequence). The CDR3 runs 15 residues. The ends were cut back, 2 bases at V and 1 base at J, with 11 bases in the middle. CDR3 residues: CASSLRGFGNTEAFF. DNA for the CDR3: TGTGCCAGCAGCTTAAGAGGATTTGGGAACACTGAAGCTTTCTTT.

V gene TRBV29-1 combines with J gene TRBJ1-3; D not resolved. This CDR3 region has 14 residues. CDR1 SQVTM and CDR2 ANQGSEA come from the germline V gene. Trimming cost V 5 bases and J 0 bases, with 11 bases left between them. CDR3 in DNA: TGCAGCGTTTCTTCAGGTTCCTCTGGAAACACCATATATTTT. Translated: CSVSSGSSGNTIYF.

The J gene is TRBJ2-2, the V gene TRBV2, with 9 bases lining up with TRBD1. The CDR3 runs to 16 residues. The germline CDR1 and CDR2 sequences are SNHLY and FYNNEI. V was pared by 6 bases and J by 1 base, with 6 bases of the junction left unmatched. The CDR3 spells CASSITGGRNTGELFF. Here the CDR3 DNA reads TGTGCCAGCAGCATAACAGGGGGCAGGAACACCGGGGAGCTGTTTTTT.

V is TRBV30 and J is TRBJ1-5, with D unresolved. The CDR3 consists of 14 residues. CDR1 and CDR2 (germline): GTSNPN, SVGIG (reference sequence). V was pared by 1 base and J by 4 bases, with 11 bases between. CDR3 loop: CAWSDGSINQPQHF. The CDR3 nucleotides read TGTGCCTGGAGTGACGGGAGTATTAATCAGCCCCAGCATTTT.

The chain uses TRBV7-9 and TRBJ2-6; TRBD1 agrees at 8 bases. Per the germline V gene, CDR1 is SEHNR and CDR2 is FQNEAQ (reference sequence). This CDR3 is built from 17 residues. Unmatched junction bases numbered 2, after V lost 1 base and J lost 0 bases. CDR3 amino acids: CASSLGQGHSGANVLTF. The CDR3 DNA follows: TGTGCCAGCAGCTTAGGACAGGGGCACTCTGGGGCCAACGTCCTGACTTTC.

A few counts support this clone. This chain connects TRBV19 to TRBJ2-1; 8 nucleotides match TRBD1. V lost 7 bases and J lost 3; bases outside the gene matches: 11. The CDR3 extends over 16 amino acids. From germline, CDR1 is LNHDA and CDR2 SQIVND (reference sequence). CDR3 residues: CASTLGQGAYYNEQFF. The CDR3 DNA is TGTGCCAGTACCCTAGGCCAGGGGGCCTACTACAATGAGCAGTTCTTC. The whole variable domain, remainder taken from reference TRBV19 and TRBJ2-1, is DGGITQSPKYLFRKEGQNVTLSCEQNLNHDAMYWYRQDPGQGLRLIYYSQIVNDFQKGDIAEGYSVSREKKESFPLTVTSAQKNPTAFYLCASTLGQGAYYNEQFFGPGTRLTVL.

This chain connects TRBV19 to TRBJ2-7; 9 bases agree with TRBD2. Losses at the gene ends were 7 bases for V and 4 bases for J; bases not matched to a gene: 14. This CDR3 region has 16 residues. Germline V gene data show CDR1 as LNHDA and CDR2 as SQIVND (reference sequence). CDR3 nucleotides: TGTGCCAGTACCAAAAAGGTTGGCGGGGGGGCTTACGAGCAGTACTTC. This translates into CASTKKVGGGAYEQYF.

J is TRBJ1-2 and V is TRBV5-1; D is uncertain. This CDR3 is built from 14 residues. Germline V gene sequence: CDR1 SGHRS, CDR2 YFSETQ. V lost 0 bases and J lost 2, with 8 bases in between. The CDR3: CASSLGSQNYGYTF. For the CDR3, the DNA is TGCGCCAGCAGCTTGGGCAGTCAGAACTATGGCTACACCTTC.

This clone was observed a single time. The chain is built from TRBV7-2 and TRBJ2-5; D is possibly TRBD1 (6 bases). Gene TRBJ2-7 matches the end of the DNA better, so the J call may be wrong. Germline V gene lookup returns CDR1 SGHTA and CDR2 FQGNSA. This CDR3 is built from 15 residues. This CDR3 is CASSAQGGIIYEQYF. The CDR3 nucleotides are TGTGCCAGCAGCGCACAGGGTGGTATTATTTACGAGCAGTACTTC.

This clone has only one observation. V gene TRBV21-1 combines with J gene TRBJ1-5; TRBD1, the D gene given by the table, was not confirmed from the DNA. TRBV21-1 is tagged as a pseudogene. The CDR3 extends over 16 amino acids. The CDR3 nucleotides read TGTGCCAGCAGCAAAGGGTCAGGTTATAGCAATCAGCCCCAGCATTTT. Its translation: CASSKGSGYSNQPQHF.

The chain couples TRBV27 to TRBJ2-7; possible D gene TRBD1, 5 bases. The length of the CDR3 is 13 residues. The V and J ends lost 2 bases and 2 bases respectively, with 7 bases between them. Germline values: CDR1 MNHEY, CDR2 SMNVEV (reference sequence). CDR3 sequence (DNA): TGTGCCAGCAGTTTAACAGGTACCTACGAGCAGTACTTC. It yields the protein CASSLTGTYEQYF.

The chain uses TRBV5-1 and TRBJ2-7; 10 positions agree with TRBD1. Trimming removed 3 bases from V and 5 bases from J; junction bases left unmatched: 11. Germline values: CDR1 SGHRS, CDR2 YFSETQ. The CDR3 is made up of 16 amino acids. CDR3 DNA sequence: TGCGCCAGCAGCTGGCCCCCCGGGACAGGGGTCGACGAGCAGTACTTC. Translating it yields CASSWPPGTGVDEQYF.

The sample holds a few counts of this clone. The chain recombines TRBV25-1 with TRBJ2-7; D possibly corresponds to TRBD1 (6 bases). CDR1 is MGHDK, CDR2 SYGVNS, per germline. CDR3 size: 15 residues. The germline V and J ends were trimmed by 1 base and 3 bases, with 13 bases remaining between them. The CDR3 reads CASSESHREHYEQYF. The DNA for the CDR3 is TGTGCCAGCAGTGAATCCCACAGGGAGCACTACGAGCAGTACTTC.